The sample holds a few counts of the clone carrying this T cell receptor (beta chain). Antigen: not known. These data are taken from a study of beta chain features in type 1 diabetes. Study observations and caveats: Shortening of TCRB CDR3s, moderate but significant, appeared in all four CD4+ subsets of Type 1 diabetes patients. The naive, central memory and Treg TCRB repertoires of patients appeared to be more similar to one another than those of healthy donors. Insertions were fewer and deletions more numerous at VDJ junctions in type 1 diabetes patients.

Sorting of CD4+ naive, central memory, regulatory and stem cell-like memory cells was performed via CD45RO/CCR7/CD25/CD127/CD95/CD27. Investigators reverse transcribed all isolated RNA, so they sequenced expressed TCRB transcripts. Here immunoSEQ multiplex PCR was the method, and the copy in TCRdb shows in-frame clones only, minus some. Altogether 360,000 or so clones are present, around 20% being singletons, with the ten largest covering roughly 0.045%. Germline V lookup: CDR1 SGHRS, CDR2 YFSETQ. V shed 3 bases, J shed 0 bases, and the junction held 11 bases outside the gene matches. The CDR3 sequence is 19 residues long.

Sequenced sample: naive CD4+ T cells from blood. This TCR derives from a woman aged 18 to 35 in good health. The chain recombines TRBV5-1 with TRBJ2-5; 13 bases map to TRBD2. The CDR3 loop is CASSSWPRGTSGDQETQYF. In DNA form, the CDR3 reads TGCGCCAGCAGCTCTTGGCCCCGAGGGACTAGCGGGGACCAAGAGACCCAGTACTTC.